Below, 24 T cell receptor beta chains from the same sample are listed, as sequenced in a study of T cell clonotyping in hematopoietic cell transplantation. Time point denoted: recipient sample about 28 days before transplant, after cytoreduction. Measured with immunoSEQ multiplex PCR; TCRdb has only the in-frame clones, and not every one. The sample carries about 41,000 clones, roughly 85% recorded once. The source material was peripheral blood mononuclear cells, sampled before stem cell transplant. These TCRs come from a man in his sixties with acute myeloid leukemia. Some clones in this sample may be carry-over from other donors' samples.

The chain links TRBV9 to TRBJ2-1; D may be TRBD1 (7 bases). V was cut by 3 bases and J by 7 bases, with 17 bases left in between. This CDR3 contains 15 residues. Germline V lookup: CDR1 SGDLS, CDR2 YYNGEE. CDR3 loop: CASSGWRGLRNEQFF. In DNA, the CDR3 is TGTGCCAGCAGCGGGTGGAGGGGGCTCAGAAATGAGCAGTTCTTC.

The genes are TRBV19 and TRBJ2-5; the D is unclear. V lost 5 bases, J lost 4 bases, and 8 bases lay in between. Per germline, CDR1 LNHDA and CDR2 SQIVND (reference sequence). The CDR3 contains 12 residues. The CDR3 region is CASSHGGETQYF. The DNA of the CDR3 is TGTGCCAGTAGTCACGGTGGAGAGACCCAGTACTTC.

The V gene is TRBV5-6, the J gene TRBJ2-5; tentative D call: TRBD1 (5 bases). V was cut by 2 bases and J by 1 base, with 12 bases left in between. Germline loops: CDR1 SGHDT, CDR2 YYEEEE. This CDR3 comprises 15 residues. The CDR3 protein is CASSLWQGGQETQYF. CDR3 nucleotide sequence: TGTGCCAGCAGCTTATGGCAGGGCGGCCAAGAGACCCAGTACTTC.

This chain links TRBV11-3 with TRBJ1-4; no clear D gene. Germline CDR1 reads SGHNT; CDR2 reads YENEEA. CDR3 length: 14 residues. V was shortened by 4 bases and J by 4 bases, with 10 bases between the two germline ends. The CDR3 protein is CASSYGRSNEKLFF. CDR3 DNA: TGTGCCAGCAGCTACGGACGGAGTAATGAAAAACTGTTTTTT.

The chain combines TRBV19 with TRBJ1-5, with TRBD1 matching over 7 bases. Germline lookup yields CDR1 LNHDA and CDR2 SQIVND (reference sequence). The CDR3 is made up of 16 amino acids. J lost 2 bases, V lost 6 bases, and 10 bases had no gene match. Here the CDR3 DNA reads TGTGCCAGTAGCCTTTCAGGGGGGGTCGGCAATCAGCCCCAGCATTTT. Protein product: CASSLSGGVGNQPQHF.

This rearrangement joins TRBV30 to TRBJ2-5; D tentatively reads TRBD1 or TRBD2 (6 bases each). This CDR3 region has 14 residues. V gave up 3 bases and J gave up 7 bases, with 18 bases separating them. CDR1 is GTSNPN, CDR2 SVGIG, per germline (reference sequence). The DNA of the CDR3 is TGTGCCTGGAGCGCGCAAAGAGGAGGGGGGACCCAGTACTTC. Translating gives CAWSAQRGGGTQYF.

The chain couples TRBV6-4 to TRBJ2-3, with 7 bases lining up with TRBD1. The CDR3 totals 15 residues. V shed 2 bases, J shed 1 base, and the junction held 3 bases outside the gene matches. Germline CDR1 MRHNA, CDR2 SNTAGT. The CDR3 spells CASSDRGLGTDTQYF. DNA of the CDR3: TGTGCCAGCAGTGACAGGGGGCTAGGCACAGATACGCAGTATTTT.

The genes are TRBV5-1 and TRBJ2-6; D may be TRBD1 (6 bases). Trimming removed 0 bases from V and 4 bases from J, with 14 bases in between. CDR1 is SGHRS, CDR2 YFSETQ, per germline. The CDR3 is 17 amino acids. The CDR3 DNA reads as TGCGCCAGCAGCTTGGTCCCACAGGGTACCGGGGCCAACGTCCTGACTTTC. Amino acids: CASSLVPQGTGANVLTF.

The gene calls are TRBV5-1 and TRBJ2-7; TRBD2 aligns across 7 bases. V lost 6 bases, J lost 6 bases, and 12 bases stayed unmatched. This CDR3 has 14 residues. The germline V gene encodes CDR1 SGHRS and CDR2 YFSETQ. The CDR3 sequence: CASNLGRAETEQYF. CDR3 coding DNA: TGCGCCAGCAACCTGGGGAGGGCCGAAACCGAGCAGTACTTC.

The chain links TRBV19 to TRBJ2-7; unclear D gene. V was cut by 7 bases and J by 3 bases, with 13 bases left in between. CDR1 is LNHDA, CDR2 SQIVND, per germline (reference sequence). The CDR3 spans 13 residues. The CDR3 sequence is CASNSGSDYEQYF. The CDR3 DNA follows: TGTGCCAGTAACTCCGGGTCGGACTACGAGCAGTACTTC.

This clone turned up a few times. DNA of the CDR3: TGTGCCAGCAGCTTAGCGGGGACCGTGGGCGGGGAGCTGTTTTTT. This sequence encodes CASSLAGTVGGELFF. V gene TRBV7-2 combines with J gene TRBJ2-2; D could derive from TRBD1 or TRBD2 (5 bases each). The CDR3 extends over 15 amino acids. Germline values: CDR1 SGHTA, CDR2 FQGNSA. Deletions cut 0 bases from V and 7 bases from J, with 12 bases between.

The rearrangement links TRBV7-8 to TRBJ1-2, with D perhaps matching TRBD1 (6 bases). Germline V gene lookup returns CDR1 SGHVS and CDR2 FQNEAQ. The CDR3 contains 15 residues. Trimming pared 1 base from V and 2 bases from J, leaving 11 bases between. The CDR3 DNA is TGTGCCAGCAGCTTAGAGGCTACAGGGAACTATGGCTACACCTTC. This sequence encodes CASSLEATGNYGYTF. The entire variable domain, with the rest obtained from reference TRBV7-8 and TRBJ1-2, is as follows: GAGVSQSPRYKVAKRGQDVALRCDPISGHVSLFWYQQALGQGPEFLTYFQNEAQLDKSGLPSDRFFAERPEGSVSTLKIQRTQQEDSAVYLCASSLEATGNYGYTFGSGTRLTVV.

This clone was observed a few times. The chain couples TRBV7-2 to TRBJ1-2, with D possibly being TRBD1 (6 bases). The CDR3 consists of 13 residues. Trimming cost V 5 bases and J 5 bases, with 12 bases left between them. Per germline, CDR1 SGHTA and CDR2 FQGNSA. The DNA for the CDR3 is TGTGCCAGCAGCGAGGACAGTCGGTATGGCTACACCTTC. It is translated as CASSEDSRYGYTF.

The chain uses TRBV7-8 and TRBJ2-2; D is tentatively TRBD1 or TRBD2 (5 bases each). The germline CDR1 and CDR2 sequences are SGHVS and FQNEAQ. V lost 2 bases and J 0 bases, leaving 7 bases between the germline ends. This CDR3 comprises 15 residues. In DNA form, the CDR3 reads TGTGCCAGCAGCTTAAGGGGAGCGAACACCGGGGAGCTGTTTTTT. Translated: CASSLRGANTGELFF.

The chain has TRBV5-1 and TRBJ2-2, with D unclear. The CDR3 is made up of 15 amino acids. Germline values: CDR1 SGHRS, CDR2 YFSETQ. V was cut by 1 base and J by 6 bases, with 13 bases left in between. The chain's CDR3 is CASSLPGPSAGELFF. In DNA form, the CDR3 reads TGCGCCAGCAGCTTGCCGGGCCCTTCGGCCGGGGAGCTGTTTTTT.

This chain links TRBV6-5 with TRBJ2-2; weak D call: TRBD2 (5 bases). This CDR3 has 14 residues. The germline V gene encodes CDR1 MNHEY and CDR2 SVGAGI. The germline V and J ends were trimmed by 3 bases and 1 base, with 6 bases remaining between them. CDR3 bases: TGTGCCAGCAGTTATCGGGGGAACACCGGGGAGCTGTTTTTT. It specifies CASSYRGNTGELFF.

The V gene is TRBV28, the J gene TRBJ1-1; D remains unclear. Trimming shortened V by 4 bases and J by 0 bases, and 6 bases separated the two germline ends. Germline loops: CDR1 MDHEN, CDR2 SYDVKM. The CDR3 length is 13 residues. CDR3 residues: CASSWYMNTEAFF. The CDR3 nucleotides are TGTGCCAGCAGTTGGTACATGAACACTGAAGCTTTCTTT.

This clone was counted once. DNA for the CDR3: TGCAGCGTTGAATACGGGGACAGGGTATCCGAGCAGTACTTC. The encoded protein is CSVEYGDRVSEQYF. The V and J genes are TRBV29-1 and TRBJ2-7; 9 bases line up with TRBD1. This CDR3 spans 14 amino acids. Germline V gives CDR1 SQVTM, CDR2 ANQGSEA. J was trimmed by 6 bases and V by 2 bases; bases with no gene match: 8.

The genes are TRBV11-2 and TRBJ2-7, with D possibly being TRBD1 (5 bases). The CDR3 has 12 residues. V was trimmed by 5 bases and J by 9 bases, leaving 14 bases between them. Looked up from germline, CDR1 is SGHAT and CDR2 is FQNNGV. CDR3 loop: CASSPDSVGQYF. In DNA form, the CDR3 reads TGTGCCAGCAGCCCTGACAGCGTAGGGCAGTACTTC.

The chain is built from TRBV11-2 and TRBJ1-5, with 8 bases aligning to TRBD1. V was pared by 5 bases and J by 4 bases, with 10 bases of the junction left unmatched. Germline CDR1 reads SGHAT; CDR2 reads FQNNGV. CDR3 length equals 16 residues. The CDR3: CASSQTGGLGNQPQHF. CDR3 DNA: TGTGCCAGCAGCCAAACAGGGGGTCTCGGGAATCAGCCCCAGCATTTT.

This rearrangement joins TRBV15 to TRBJ1-2, with D possibly matching TRBD1 (5 bases). Germline lookup yields CDR1 LNHNV and CDR2 YYDKDF (reference sequence). With 1 base removed from V and 0 bases from J, the gap between germline ends came to 15 bases. The CDR3 totals 17 residues. The CDR3 sequence is CATSRVEGVRSNYGYTF. The CDR3, as DNA: TGTGCCACCAGCAGAGTGGAAGGGGTAAGATCTAACTATGGCTACACCTTC.

V usage is TRBV10-3 and J usage is TRBJ2-7, with D possibly being TRBD2 (5 bases). CDR3 length: 14 amino acids. Germline loops: CDR1 ENHRY, CDR2 SYGVKD. V dropped 3 bases and J dropped 6 bases, with 15 bases sitting between them. As DNA, the CDR3 is TGTGCCATCAGTGATGAGGGTTACTCCCTCGAGCAGTACTTC. Protein product: CAISDEGYSLEQYF.

The CDR3 coding sequence is TGTGCCAGCAGTCTAGCCTTCTATGGGAACACCGGGGAGCTGTTTTTT. The encoded protein is CASSLAFYGNTGELFF. V gene TRBV28 combines with J gene TRBJ2-2, with D maybe TRBD2 (5 bases). Per germline, CDR1 MDHEN and CDR2 SYDVKM. V was pared by 5 bases and J by 1 base, with 14 bases between. The CDR3 is 16 amino acids.

This chain links TRBV7-2 with TRBJ1-4; D call uncertain. The germline gives CDR1 SGHTA, CDR2 FQGNSA. V was shortened by 3 bases and J by 5 bases, with 7 bases between the two germline ends. This CDR3 contains 13 residues. This CDR3 is CASSFRRNEKLFF. DNA of the CDR3: TGTGCCAGCAGCTTTAGGAGAAATGAAAAACTGTTTTTT.